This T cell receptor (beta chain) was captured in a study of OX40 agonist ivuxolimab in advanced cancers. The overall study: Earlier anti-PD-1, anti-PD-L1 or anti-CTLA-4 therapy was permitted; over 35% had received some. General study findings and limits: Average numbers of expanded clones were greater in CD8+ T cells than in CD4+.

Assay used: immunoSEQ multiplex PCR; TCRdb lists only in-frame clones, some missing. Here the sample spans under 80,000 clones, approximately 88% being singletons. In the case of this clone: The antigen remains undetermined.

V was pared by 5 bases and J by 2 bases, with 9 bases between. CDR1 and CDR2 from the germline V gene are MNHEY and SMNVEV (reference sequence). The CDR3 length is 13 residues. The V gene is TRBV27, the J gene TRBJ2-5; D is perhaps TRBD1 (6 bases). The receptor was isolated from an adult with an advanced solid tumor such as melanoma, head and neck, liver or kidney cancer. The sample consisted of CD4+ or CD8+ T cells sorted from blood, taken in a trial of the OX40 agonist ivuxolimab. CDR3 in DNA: TGTGCCAGCAGTCGGGACACGCAAGAGACCCAGTACTTC. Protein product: CASSRDTQETQYF.